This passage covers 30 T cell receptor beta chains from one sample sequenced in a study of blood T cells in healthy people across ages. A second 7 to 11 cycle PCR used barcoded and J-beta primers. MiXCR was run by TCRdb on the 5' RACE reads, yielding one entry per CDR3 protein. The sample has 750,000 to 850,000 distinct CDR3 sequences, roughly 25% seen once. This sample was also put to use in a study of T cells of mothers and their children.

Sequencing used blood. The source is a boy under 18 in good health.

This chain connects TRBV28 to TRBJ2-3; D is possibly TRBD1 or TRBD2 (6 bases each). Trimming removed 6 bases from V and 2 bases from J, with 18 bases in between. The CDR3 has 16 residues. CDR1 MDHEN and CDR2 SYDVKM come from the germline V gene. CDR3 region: CASSPTNRDFTDTQYF. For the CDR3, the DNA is TGTGCCAGCAGCCCTACTAACAGGGACTTCACAGATACGCAGTATTTT.

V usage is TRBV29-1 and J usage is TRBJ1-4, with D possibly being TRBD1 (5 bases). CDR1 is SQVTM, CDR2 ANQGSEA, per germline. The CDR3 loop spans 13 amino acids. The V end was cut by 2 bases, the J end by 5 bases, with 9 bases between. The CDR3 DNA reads TGCAGCGTTGAATCGGGGCACAATGAAAAACTGTTTTTT. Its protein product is CSVESGHNEKLFF.

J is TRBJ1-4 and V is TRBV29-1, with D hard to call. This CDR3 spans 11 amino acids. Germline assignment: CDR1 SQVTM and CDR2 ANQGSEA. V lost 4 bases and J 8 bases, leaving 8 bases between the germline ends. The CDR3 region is CSVGVGEKLFF. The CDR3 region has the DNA TGCAGCGTTGGGGTTGGGGAAAAACTGTTTTTT.

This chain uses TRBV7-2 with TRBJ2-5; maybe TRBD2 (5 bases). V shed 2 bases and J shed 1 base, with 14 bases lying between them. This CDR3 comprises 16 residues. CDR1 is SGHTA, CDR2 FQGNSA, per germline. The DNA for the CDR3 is TGTGCCAGCAGCTTATCACCAGCGGCAGTCCAAGAGACCCAGTACTTC. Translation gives CASSLSPAAVQETQYF. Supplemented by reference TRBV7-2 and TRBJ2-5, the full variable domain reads GAGVSQSPSNKVTEKGKDVELRCDPISGHTALYWYRQSLGQGLEFLIYFQGNSAPDKSGLPSDRFSAERTGGSVSTLTIQRTQQEDSAVYLCASSLSPAAVQETQYFGPGTRLLVL.

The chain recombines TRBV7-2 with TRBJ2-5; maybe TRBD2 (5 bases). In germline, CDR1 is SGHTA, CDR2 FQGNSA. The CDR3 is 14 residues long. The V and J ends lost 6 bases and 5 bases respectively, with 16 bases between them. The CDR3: CASSFGGGPETQYF. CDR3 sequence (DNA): TGTGCCAGCAGTTTTGGCGGCGGGCCGGAGACCCAGTACTTC.

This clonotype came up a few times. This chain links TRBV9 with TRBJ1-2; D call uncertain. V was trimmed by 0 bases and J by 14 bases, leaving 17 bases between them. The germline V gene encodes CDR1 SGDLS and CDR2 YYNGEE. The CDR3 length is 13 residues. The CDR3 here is CASSVDLALRYTF. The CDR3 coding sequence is TGTGCCAGCAGCGTAGATTTGGCCTTGAGGTATACCTTC.

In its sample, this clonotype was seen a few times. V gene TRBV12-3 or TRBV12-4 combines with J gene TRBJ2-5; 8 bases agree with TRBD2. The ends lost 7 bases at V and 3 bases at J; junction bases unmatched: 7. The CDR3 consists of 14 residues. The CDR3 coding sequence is TGTGCCAGCAACCGAGCGGGGGCGGAAGAGACCCAGTACTTC. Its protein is CASNRAGAEETQYF.

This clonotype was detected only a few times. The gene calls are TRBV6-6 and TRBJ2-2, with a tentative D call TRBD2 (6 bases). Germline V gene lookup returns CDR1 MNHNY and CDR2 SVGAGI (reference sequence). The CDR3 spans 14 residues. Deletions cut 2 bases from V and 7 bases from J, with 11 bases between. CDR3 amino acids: CASSYGGISGELFF. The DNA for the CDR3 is TGTGCCAGCAGTTACGGGGGGATTAGCGGGGAGCTGTTTTTT.

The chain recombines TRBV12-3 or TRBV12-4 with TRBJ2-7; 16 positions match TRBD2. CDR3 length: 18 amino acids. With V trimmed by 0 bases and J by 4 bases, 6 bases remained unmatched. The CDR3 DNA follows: TGTGCCAGCAGTTTAGCCGGGACTAGCGGGAGGGGTCCTTACGAGCAGTACTTC. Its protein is CASSLAGTSGRGPYEQYF.

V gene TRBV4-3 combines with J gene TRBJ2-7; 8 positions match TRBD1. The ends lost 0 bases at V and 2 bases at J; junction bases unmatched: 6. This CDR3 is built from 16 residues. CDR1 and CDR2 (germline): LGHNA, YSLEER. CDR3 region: CASSQERGTGTYEQYF. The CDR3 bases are TGCGCCAGCAGCCAAGAGAGGGGGACAGGTACCTACGAGCAGTACTTC.

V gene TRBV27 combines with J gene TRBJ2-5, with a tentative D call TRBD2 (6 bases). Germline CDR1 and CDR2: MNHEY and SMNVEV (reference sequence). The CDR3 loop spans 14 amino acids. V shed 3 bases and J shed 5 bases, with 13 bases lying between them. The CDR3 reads CASSLRGHGETQYF. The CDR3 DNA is TGTGCCAGCAGTTTGCGGGGCCACGGGGAGACCCAGTACTTC.

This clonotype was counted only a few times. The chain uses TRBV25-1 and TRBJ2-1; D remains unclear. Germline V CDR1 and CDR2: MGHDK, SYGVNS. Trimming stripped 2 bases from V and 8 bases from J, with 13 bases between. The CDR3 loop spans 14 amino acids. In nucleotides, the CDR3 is TGTGCCAGCAGTGAAGCCGCCCCGGGCGATGAGCAGTTCTTC. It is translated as CASSEAAPGDEQFF.

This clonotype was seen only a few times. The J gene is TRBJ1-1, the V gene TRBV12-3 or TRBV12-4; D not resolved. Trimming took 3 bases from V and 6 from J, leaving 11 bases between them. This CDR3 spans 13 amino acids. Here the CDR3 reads CASSFLGISEAFF. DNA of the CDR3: TGTGCCAGCAGTTTTTTAGGGATCTCTGAAGCTTTCTTT.

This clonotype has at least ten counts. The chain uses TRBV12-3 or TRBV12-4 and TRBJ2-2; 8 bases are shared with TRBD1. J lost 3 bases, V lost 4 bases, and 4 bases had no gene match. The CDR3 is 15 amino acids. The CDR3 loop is CASSSDRVYTGELFF. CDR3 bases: TGTGCCAGCAGTTCGGACAGGGTGTACACCGGGGAGCTGTTTTTT.

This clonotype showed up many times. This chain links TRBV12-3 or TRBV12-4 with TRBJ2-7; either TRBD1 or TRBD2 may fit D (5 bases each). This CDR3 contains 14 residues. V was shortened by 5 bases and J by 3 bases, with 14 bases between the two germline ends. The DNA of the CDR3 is TGTGCCAGCAGTCGACTCGGGACCTTCTACGAGCAGTACTTC. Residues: CASSRLGTFYEQYF.

This chain's CDR3 is CSVGSAGGYNEQFF. In nucleotides, the CDR3 is TGCAGCGTTGGATCAGCGGGGGGATACAATGAGCAGTTCTTC. The chain employs TRBV29-1 and TRBJ2-1; 9 bases line up with TRBD2. CDR3 length equals 14 residues. Unmatched junction bases numbered 5, after V lost 4 bases and J lost 4 bases. CDR1 and CDR2 from the germline V gene are SQVTM and ANQGSEA.

The CDR3 coding sequence is TGTGCCAGCAGCCTTGGGTGGCTAGCCAAAAACATTCAGTACTTC. This sequence encodes CASSLGWLAKNIQYF. The chain is built from TRBV21-1 and TRBJ2-4. TRBV21-1 is a pseudogene. The CDR3 length is 15 residues.

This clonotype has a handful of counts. The chain's CDR3 is CASSLSYGETSYEQYF. CDR3 bases: TGTGCCAGCAGTTTATCGTATGGGGAAACCTCCTACGAGCAGTACTTC. This chain joins TRBV27 and TRBJ2-5, with D uncertain. Near its end, the DNA agrees better with TRBJ2-7, so the J call may be wrong. Germline CDR1 MNHEY, CDR2 SMNVEV (reference sequence). The CDR3 runs 16 residues.

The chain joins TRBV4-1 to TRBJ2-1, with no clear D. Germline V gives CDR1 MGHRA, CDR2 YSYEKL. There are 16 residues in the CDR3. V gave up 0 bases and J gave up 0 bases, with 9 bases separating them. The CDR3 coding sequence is TGCGCCAGCAGCCAAGAAGGGCCCTACTCCTACAATGAGCAGTTCTTC. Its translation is CASSQEGPYSYNEQFF.

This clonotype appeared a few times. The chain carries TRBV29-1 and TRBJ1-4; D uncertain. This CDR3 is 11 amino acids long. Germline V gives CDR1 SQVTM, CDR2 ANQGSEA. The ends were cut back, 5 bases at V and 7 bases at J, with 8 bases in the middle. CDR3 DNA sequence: TGCAGCGTTTTAGTTGGTGAAAAACTGTTTTTT. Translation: CSVLVGEKLFF.

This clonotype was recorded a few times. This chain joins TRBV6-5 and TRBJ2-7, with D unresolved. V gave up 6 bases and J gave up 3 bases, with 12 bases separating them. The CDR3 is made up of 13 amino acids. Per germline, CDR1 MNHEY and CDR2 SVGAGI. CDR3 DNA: TGTGCCAGCAGACCTGGGGTAAACTACGAGCAGTACTTC. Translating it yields CASRPGVNYEQYF.

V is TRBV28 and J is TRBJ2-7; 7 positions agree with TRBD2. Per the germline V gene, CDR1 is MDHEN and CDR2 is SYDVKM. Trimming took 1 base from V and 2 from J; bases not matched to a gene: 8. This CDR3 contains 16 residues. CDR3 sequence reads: CASSLSVGGGAYEQYF. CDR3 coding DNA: TGTGCCAGCAGTTTATCAGTTGGGGGGGGAGCCTACGAGCAGTACTTC.

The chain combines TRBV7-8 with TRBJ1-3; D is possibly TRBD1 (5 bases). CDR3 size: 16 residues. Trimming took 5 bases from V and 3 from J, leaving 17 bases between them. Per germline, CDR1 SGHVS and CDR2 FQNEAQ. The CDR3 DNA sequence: TGTGCCAGCAGCCCGCGGTTTGAGGGGTTTGGAAACACCATATATTTT. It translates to CASSPRFEGFGNTIYF.

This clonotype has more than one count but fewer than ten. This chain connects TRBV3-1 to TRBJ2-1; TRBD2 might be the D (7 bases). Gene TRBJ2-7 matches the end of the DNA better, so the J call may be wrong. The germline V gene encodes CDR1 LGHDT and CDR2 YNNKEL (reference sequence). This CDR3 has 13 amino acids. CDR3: CASREGGTNEQYF. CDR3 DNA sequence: TGTGCCAGCAGAGAGGGAGGGACAAACGAGCAGTACTTC.

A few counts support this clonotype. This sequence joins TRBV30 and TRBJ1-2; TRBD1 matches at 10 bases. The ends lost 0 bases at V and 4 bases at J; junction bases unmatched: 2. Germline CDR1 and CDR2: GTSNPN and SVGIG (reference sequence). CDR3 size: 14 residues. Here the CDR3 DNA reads TGTGCCTGGAGTGTACGGGACAGGGGCTATGGCTACACCTTC. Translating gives CAWSVRDRGYGYTF.

The CDR3 region has the DNA TGTGCCAGCAGCTTATTCCAACAGGGGGCCTACGAGCAGTACTTC. Encoded protein: CASSLFQQGAYEQYF. This chain joins TRBV7-9 and TRBJ2-1; 8 positions match TRBD1. The J call is uncertain, as TRBJ2-7 better fits the DNA end. The CDR3 covers 15 residues. Germline V gene data show CDR1 as SEHNR and CDR2 as FQNEAQ (reference sequence).

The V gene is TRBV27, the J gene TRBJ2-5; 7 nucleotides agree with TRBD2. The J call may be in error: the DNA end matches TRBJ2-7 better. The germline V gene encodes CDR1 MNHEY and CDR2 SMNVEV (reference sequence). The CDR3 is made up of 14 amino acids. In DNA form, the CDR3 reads TGTGCCAGCAGTTTTGGGGGGGGAAACTACGAGCAGTACTTC. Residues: CASSFGGGNYEQYF.

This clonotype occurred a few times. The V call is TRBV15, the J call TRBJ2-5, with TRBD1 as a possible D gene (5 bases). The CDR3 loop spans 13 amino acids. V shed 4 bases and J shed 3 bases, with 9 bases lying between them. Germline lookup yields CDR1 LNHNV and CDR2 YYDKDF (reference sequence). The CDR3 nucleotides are TGTGCCACCAGCATTGGGGCGGAAGAGACCCAGTACTTC. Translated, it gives CATSIGAEETQYF.

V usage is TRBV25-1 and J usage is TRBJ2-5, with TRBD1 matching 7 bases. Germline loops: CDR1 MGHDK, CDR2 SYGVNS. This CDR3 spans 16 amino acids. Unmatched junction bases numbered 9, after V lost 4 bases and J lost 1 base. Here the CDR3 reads CASSGWDRLLQETQYF. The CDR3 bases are TGTGCCAGCAGTGGGTGGGACAGATTACTCCAAGAGACCCAGTACTTC.

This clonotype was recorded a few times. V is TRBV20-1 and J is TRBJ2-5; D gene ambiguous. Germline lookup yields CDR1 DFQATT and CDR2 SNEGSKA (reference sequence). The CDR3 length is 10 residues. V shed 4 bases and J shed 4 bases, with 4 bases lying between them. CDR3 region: CSATGETQYF. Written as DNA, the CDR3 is TGCAGTGCTACCGGAGAGACCCAGTACTTC.